This T cell receptor (beta chain) emerged from a study of shared clonotypes between healthy human individuals (dated by TCRdb to 2019 to 2021). Study-level background: Three men and a couple of women, aged 18 to 49 years, made up the cohort. The study deeply sequenced blood TCR repertoires of about 5 healthy adults to estimate repertoire size and the extent of clonotype sharing between individuals. For each donor, three plates each were used for CD4 naive and CD4 memory, two plates were used for CD8 naive, and one plate was used for CD8 memory. To increase sequencing depth and limit assay-specific biases, different laboratories used diverse techniques to prepare libraries and sequence TCR repertoires. Between about 0.94 and 8.9 billion PBMCs per donor were obtained by leukapheresis.

As for this clone: Its antigen is still unknown. Base qualities were left out, and no much larger clone turns up one base away.

CD8 naive samples consisted of CD45RO-negative cells that were positively selected for CCR7, yielding a CD45RA+CCR7+ population without TemRA cells. Donors were healthy HIV-negative adults with no recently reported acute infections or vaccinations. All donors were Caucasian adults living in Nashville, Tennessee, USA. After blood collection by leukapheresis, PBMCs were isolated using Ficoll-Histopaque density gradient centrifugation and then cryopreserved in the vapor phase of liquid nitrogen. Analytical flow cytometry was used to check the purity and quantity of every magnetically sorted T cell population. From each sorted fraction, genomic DNA was isolated and quantified by UV absorbance on a Nanodrop 2000c. Using the deep immunoSEQ assay, TCR CDR3 regions were amplified from genomic DNA by multiplex PCR. Extracted genomic DNA from each cell subset was spread evenly across all wells of several immunoSEQ 96-well plates, with each plate serving as a replicate. For sorted subsets, each replicate PCR was loaded with 150 to 250 ng genomic DNA, equivalent to 25,000 to 35,000 T cell genomes. Purified libraries were quantified with a Qubit 3.0 fluorometer, sized on a Bioanalyzer 2100, and re-quantified with the KAPA Library Quantification kit. Each immunoSEQ 96-well plate was sequenced on its own single-read 150-cycle Illumina NextSeq 550 flow cell. Under the source paper's analysis protocol: Because the immunoSEQ output held only junctional sequences and lacked quality scores, the filtering could not match the filtering applied to full-length reads. Sequences were annotated with PyIR, a Python wrapper for IgBLAST v1.9, and V/J genes and CDR3 were assigned using IMGT germline references. Reads were removed for weak V/J assignments (E-value above 1e-6), missing CDR3, stop codons, out-of-frame junctions, or ambiguous translated residues. V3J clonotypes were defined by identical inferred V gene, J gene, and CDR3 amino acid sequence. The percentage overlap between two repertoires was calculated by dividing the number of shared unique clonotypes by the size of the smaller repertoire. Three approaches were used to assess repertoire richness: RTK rarefaction, the Chao1 estimator, and Recon v2.1 estimates of unobserved clonotypes. For all TCRbeta clonotypes obtained by the gDNA method from several donors, generation probabilities were computed with OLGA. The clones in this table, taken by TCRdb from immuneACCESS, are in-frame only. Not every clone is retained; where verified, under half of the shortfall comes from an unresolved V gene, and the cause of the rest is unknown. D and trimming were read from the DNA, whereas the V and J calls and clone size are those reported in that table. Across this sample there are millions of clones, with just under 95% seen only once. The top ten constitute about 1.1% of the sample.

General findings and caveats noted by the study authors: Higher generation probabilities were observed for clonotypes shared by all four sorted-subset donors than for non-shared clonotypes. Sampling was limited to blood, and TCR repertoires in tissue likely differ from TCR repertoires in blood. Pairwise subsampling indicated that sequencing depth was expected to affect the degree of clonotype sharing among donors. Naive subsets generally had larger estimated clonotype richness than memory subsets did. Because the study included only a small number of donors, the genetic and exposure-history diversity represented was limited. Across several donors, roughly 5.1% of naive CD4, roughly 3.4% of naive CD8, 2.3% of memory CD4, and 0.3% to 0.45% of memory CD8 clonotypes were shared. Rarefaction of sorted-subset datasets indicated incomplete sequencing despite the large sequencing depth.

Sequenced input: naive CD8+ T cells sorted from blood. The cell subset or site label, read with the paper, signifies: CD45RA+CCR7+. This clonotype was obtained from a man between 18 and 29 years old in good health.

At the DNA level, the sequence is TGCGCCAGCAGCCAAGATGCGGCAGGGATGCAGCCCCAGCATTTT. It encodes CASSQDAAGMQPQHF. The V and J segments used are TRBV4-1 and TRBJ1-5; the D gene is possibly TRBD1, with 5 bases matching. The CDR1 and CDR2 encoded by the germline V gene are MGHRA and YSYEKL. V drops 0 bases and J drops 7 bases, leaving 13 bases in between. Inclusive of the bounding cysteine and phenylalanine, the CDR3 is 15 residues long. The read is trimmed to its CDR3 DNA, 45 bases read in frame from base 1.